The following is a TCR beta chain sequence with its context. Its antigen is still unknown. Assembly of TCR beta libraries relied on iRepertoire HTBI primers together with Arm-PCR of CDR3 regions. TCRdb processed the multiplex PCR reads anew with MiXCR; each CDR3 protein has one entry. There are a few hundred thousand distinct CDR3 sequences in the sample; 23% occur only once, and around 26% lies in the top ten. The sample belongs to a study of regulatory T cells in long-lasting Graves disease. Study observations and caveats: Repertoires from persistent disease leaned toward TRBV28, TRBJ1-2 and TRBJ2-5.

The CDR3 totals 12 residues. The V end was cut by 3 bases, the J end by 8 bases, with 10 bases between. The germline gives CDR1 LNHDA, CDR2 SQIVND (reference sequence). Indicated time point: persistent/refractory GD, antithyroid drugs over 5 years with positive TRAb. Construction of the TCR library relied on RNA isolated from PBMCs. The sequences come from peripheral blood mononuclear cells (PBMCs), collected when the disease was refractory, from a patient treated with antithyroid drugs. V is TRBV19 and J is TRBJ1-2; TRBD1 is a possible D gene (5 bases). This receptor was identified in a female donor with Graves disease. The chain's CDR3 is CASSINQGGYTF. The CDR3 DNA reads TGTGCCAGTAGTATCAACCAGGGCGGCTACACCTTC.